Listed below are T cell receptor beta chains from one sample, sequenced in a study of CD8 T cells in Susac syndrome. TCRdb re-analysed the immunoSEQ multiplex PCR reads in MiXCR, keeping a single row per CDR3 protein. The data show 150,000 to 200,000 distinct CDR3 sequences, with 93% seen just once and approximately 0.14% held by the top ten. Sequencing was done on a sample of CD4+ T cells from PBMCs. These receptors were collected from a human donor in good health. Each CDR3 is given with its conserved first and last residue. D genes are given only for firm matches. Clone size is stated in some rows and not others, as once, few, many or a class when expanded.

>.|TRBJ2-2|.|TRBV9
TGTGCCAGCGCAAACCAACAGCTTGGGCTGTTTTTT
CASANQQLGLFF
>.|TRBJ1-6|.|TRBV12-5
TGTGCTAGTGGTGGGGGCCCTGAGGGTTCACCCCTCCACTTT
CASGGGPEGSPLHF
>once|TRBJ1-2|.|TRBV5-1
TGCGCCAGCAGCTTTAATACCCGCCTTAGGTCTGGCTACACCTTC
CASSFNTRLRSGYTF
>.|TRBJ1-1|.|TRBV6-1
TGTGCCAGCAGGGAGACAAGAGTTTTCTTT
CASRETRVFF
>.|TRBJ1-2|.|TRBV20-1
TGCAGTGCCAGAACCGGGAGCTTCTATGGCTACACCTTC
CSARTGSFYGYTF
>.|TRBJ1-6|TRBD1|TRBV5-4
TGTGCCAGCAGAGATACCGGGACAGTGCGATCACCCCTCCACTTT
CASRDTGTVRSPLHF
>once|TRBJ1-1|.|TRBV15
TGTGCCACCAGCAGACCCCTCGGGGGAGCCAGGAACACTGAAGCTTTCTTT
CATSRPLGGARNTEAFF
>few|TRBJ2-7|.|TRBV2
TGTGCCAGCAGTGTTTACGAGCAGTACTTC
CASSVYEQYF
>.|TRBJ2-5|.|TRBV7-9
TGTGCCAGCAGCTTACAAGCAGGGGCGGAGACCCAGTACTTC
CASSLQAGAETQYF
>.|TRBJ2-7|.|TRBV7-2
TGTGCCAGCAGCTCCCGCAGGGGCGAGGACGAGCAGTACTTC
CASSSRRGEDEQYF
>.|TRBJ2-6|.|TRBV18
TGTGCCAGCTCACCTACCGTCTCTGGGGCCAACGTCCTGACTTTC
CASSPTVSGANVLTF
>.|TRBJ1-5|.|TRBV19
TGTGCCAGTACCTTTCGGGGGGGGCCCAATCAGCCCCAGCATTTT
CASTFRGGPNQPQHF
>.|TRBJ2-3|TRBD2|TRBV5-4
TGTGCCAGCAGCCCAGGACTAGCGGGGCACACAGATACGCAGTATTTT
CASSPGLAGHTDTQYF
>.|TRBJ2-5|.|TRBV20-1
TGCAGTGCTTTAAGGACAGAGAAAGAGACCCAGTACTTC
CSALRTEKETQYF
>.|TRBJ1-2|.|TRBV13
TGTGCCAGCAGCTTTGACGGGAAATATGGCTACACCTTC
CASSFDGKYGYTF
>.|TRBJ2-1|.|TRBV3-1
TGTGCCAGCAGCCAACCAGTAGCGCGCAATGAGCAGTTCTTC
CASSQPVARNEQFF
>.|TRBJ2-3|.|TRBV5-1
TGCGCCAGCAGCTTGGGGTCAGCGATGGATACGCAGTATTTT
CASSLGSAMDTQYF
>.|TRBJ2-3|.|TRBV29-1
TGCAGCGTTTGGACAGCCGGCACAGATACGCAGTATTTT
CSVWTAGTDTQYF
>.|TRBJ1-5|.|TRBV10-2
TGCGCCAGCAATACAGGGTTGCGGCAGCCCCAGCATTTT
CASNTGLRQPQHF
>.|TRBJ2-5|.|TRBV7-2
TGTGCCAGCAGCTTAGCAAGGGGCTCTGGGGGGACCCAGTACTTC
CASSLARGSGGTQYF
>.|TRBJ2-6|.|TRBV7-2
TGTGCCAGCAGCTTAGCCGGGCCTGGGGCCAACGTCCTGACTTTC
CASSLAGPGANVLTF
>.|TRBJ1-3|.|TRBV7-5
.
CISVPEGPGQDSGNTIYF
>.|TRBJ1-5|.|TRBV7-2
TGTGCCAGCACCGCCCCGGGCGGGATGCCCCAGCATTTT
CASTAPGGMPQHF
>.|TRBJ1-2|.|TRBV18
TGTGCCAGCTCACTGATCCGGGACCAAGGGCAGGGCTACACCTTC
CASSLIRDQGQGYTF
>.|TRBJ2-1|TRBD1|TRBV6-1
TGTGCCAGCAAGCTGGGACAGGGTTCCTACAATGAGCAGTTCTTC
CASKLGQGSYNEQFF
>few|TRBJ2-2|TRBD1|TRBV7-2
TGTGCCAGCAGCTTGGGACAGGGAAACACCGGGGAGCTGTTTTTT
CASSLGQGNTGELFF
>.|TRBJ2-1|.|TRBV5-6
TGTGCCAGCAGCTTCCGGGGTGGTCAAAATGAGCAGTTCTTC
CASSFRGGQNEQFF
>.|TRBJ2-3|.|TRBV9
TGTGCCAGCAGCGTAGAACAGGGTGGGAATACGCAGTATTTT
CASSVEQGGNTQYF
>.|TRBJ2-7|.|TRBV6-5
TGTGCCAGCACCTCCGACCGGGGCAGCTCCTACGAGCAGTACTTC
CASTSDRGSSYEQYF
>.|TRBJ2-2|.|TRBV9
TGTGCCAGCAGCCCAGGGCCAGCGGCGAACACCGGGGAGCTGTTTTTT
CASSPGPAANTGELFF
>.|TRBJ1-2|TRBD1|TRBV19
TGTGCCACCCGGGACAGTCTGCGCTATGGCTACACCTTC
CATRDSLRYGYTF
>.|TRBJ2-2|.|TRBV20-1
TGCAGTGCTAGAGCCCTCACGGGCGGGGAGCTGTTTTTT
CSARALTGGELFF
>.|TRBJ1-5|.|TRBV27
TGTGCCAGCAGTTTATGGGGAAACTATCAGCCCCAGCATTTT
CASSLWGNYQPQHF
>.|TRBJ2-7|.|TRBV15
TGTGCCACCGCGGCGGAGTCCTACGAGCAGTACTTC
CATAAESYEQYF
>.|TRBJ2-7|.|TRBV29-1
TGCAGCGTTGCCCATCAGGGTCGAACCTACGAGCAGTACTTC
CSVAHQGRTYEQYF
>.|TRBJ1-2|.|TRBV27
TGTGCCAGCAGTTTAATTGGCGACGCTGGGGGCTACACCTTC
CASSLIGDAGGYTF
>.|TRBJ2-5|TRBD2|TRBV7-2
TGTGCCAGCAGCTTAGGACTAGCGGGGGGTGGAGAGACCCAGTACTTC
CASSLGLAGGGETQYF
>once|TRBJ1-4|TRBD1|TRBV10-3
TGTGCCATCAGTGATTTCCGGACAGGGACTGAAAAACTGTTTTTT
CAISDFRTGTEKLFF
>.|TRBJ1-5|.|TRBV20-1
TGCAGTGCTAGTCTTACGGGGGATAGCAATCAGCCCCAGCATTTT
CSASLTGDSNQPQHF
>.|TRBJ1-1|TRBD1|TRBV29-1
TGCAGCGTTGGTGGCGGACAGGGGATGGCTTTCTTT
CSVGGGQGMAFF
>once|TRBJ1-3|.|TRBV30
TGTGCCTGGAGTCGTACTCGACTTAGCTCTGGAAACACCATATATTTT
CAWSRTRLSSGNTIYF
>once|TRBJ2-1|TRBD2|TRBV7-3
TGTGCCAGCAGCCCCAAGACTAGCGGCTACAATGAGCAGTTCTTC
CASSPKTSGYNEQFF